The 13 T cell receptor beta chains presented below share a single source sample, sequenced in a study of memory CD4+ T cells and cytomegalovirus serostatus. Only in-frame clones appear in the TCRdb table, and some are missing; sequencing was by immunoSEQ multiplex PCR. The table lists about 96,000 clones, 75% to 90% of them singletons, with about 4% in the top ten. Single viable CD3+CD4+CD8-CD45RO+ cells were sorted as the memory CD4+ T cells. The sample consisted of memory CD4+ T cells from blood. The receptors were gathered from an adult in good health and CMV-seropositive.

The J gene is TRBJ1-2, the V gene TRBV2; 9 bases match TRBD1. This CDR3 has 13 amino acids. After removal of 5 bases from V and 6 bases from J, the junction contained 4 bases not matched to a gene. Germline-derived CDR1 and CDR2 are SNHLY and FYNNEI. Here the CDR3 reads CASSRDREDGYTF. CDR3 bases: TGTGCCAGCAGTCGGGACAGGGAGGATGGCTACACCTTC.

This sequence joins TRBV7-2 and TRBJ2-7; D might be TRBD2 (6 bases). Trimming shortened V by 6 bases and J by 1 base, and 16 bases separated the two germline ends. This CDR3 has 15 amino acids. The V gene's germline CDR1 is SGHTA and CDR2 FQGNSA. The CDR3 protein is CASSFRAGTSYEQYF. The CDR3 DNA is TGTGCCAGCAGTTTCAGGGCAGGGACTTCCTACGAGCAGTACTTC.

This sequence joins TRBV30 and TRBJ2-3; TRBD2 matches 10 bases. CDR3 length equals 16 residues. V gave up 1 base and J gave up 3 bases; unmatched junction bases: 7. The germline V gene encodes CDR1 GTSNPN and CDR2 SVGIG (reference sequence). The CDR3 bases are TGTGCCTGGAGTGGAATAGCGGGAGGACGGACAGATACGCAGTATTTT. It translates to CAWSGIAGGRTDTQYF.

V and J are TRBV10-2 and TRBJ2-7; D is tentatively TRBD1 or TRBD2 (5 bases each). The CDR3 covers 15 residues. Trimming cost V 3 bases and J 3 bases, with 15 bases left between them. CDR1 is WSHSY, CDR2 SAAADI, per germline. In nucleotides, the CDR3 is TGCGCCAGCAGTGAAATTTGGGACCCCGACTACGAGCAGTACTTC. Amino acid sequence: CASSEIWDPDYEQYF.

This clone has more than one count but fewer than ten. The chain joins TRBV7-9 to TRBJ2-1; 16 nucleotides match TRBD2. This CDR3 spans 17 amino acids. Losses at the gene ends were 5 bases for V and 5 bases for J; bases not matched to a gene: 6. Germline lookup yields CDR1 SEHNR and CDR2 FQNEAQ (reference sequence). CDR3 in DNA: TGTGCCAGCAGCCCCGGGACTAGCGGGAGGGCCAACAATGAGCAGTTCTTC. Amino acid sequence: CASSPGTSGRANNEQFF.

This clone showed up just once. The chain links TRBV6-5 to TRBJ1-4; perhaps TRBD1 as D (5 bases). With 2 bases removed from V and 7 bases from J, the gap between germline ends came to 17 bases. CDR1 and CDR2 (germline): MNHEY, SVGAGI. The CDR3 contains 16 residues. The CDR3 coding sequence is TGTGCCAGCAGTTACGGCAGAAGGAGGGGCGGTGAAAAACTGTTTTTT. Its translation: CASSYGRRRGGEKLFF.

The J gene is TRBJ2-3, the V gene TRBV29-1; 8 bases agree with TRBD2. Per germline, CDR1 SQVTM and CDR2 ANQGSEA. The ends lost 4 bases at V and 3 bases at J; junction bases unmatched: 3. The CDR3 extends over 13 amino acids. The CDR3 DNA reads TGCAGCGTTGGGTTAGCGGGAACAGATACGCAGTATTTT. Its translation is CSVGLAGTDTQYF.

The rearrangement links TRBV4-1 to TRBJ2-5, with D possibly TRBD1 on 6 matching bases. Looked up from germline, CDR1 is MGHRA and CDR2 is YSYEKL. V shed 5 bases and J shed 2 bases, with 12 bases lying between them. This CDR3 spans 14 amino acids. CDR3 nucleotides: TGCGCCAGCAGCTTACAGGGCTTACAAGAGACCCAGTACTTC. Amino acid sequence: CASSLQGLQETQYF.

The V and J genes are TRBV14 and TRBJ2-1; D is unclear. The CDR3 totals 12 residues. Germline V CDR1 and CDR2: SGHDN, FVKESK. V lost 4 bases and J lost 7, with 8 bases in between. CDR3 sequence reads: CASSPRSNEQFF. As DNA, the CDR3 is TGTGCCAGCAGCCCGAGGAGTAATGAGCAGTTCTTC.

The chain employs TRBV6-5 and TRBJ1-3; no clear D. Germline V lookup: CDR1 MNHEY, CDR2 SVGAGI. With 0 bases removed from V and 4 bases from J, the gap between germline ends came to 10 bases. The CDR3 is 15 residues long. CDR3 sequence: CASSYSSGIGNTIYF. In DNA form, the CDR3 reads TGTGCCAGCAGTTACTCGTCTGGGATCGGAAACACCATATATTTT.

This rearrangement joins TRBV28 to TRBJ2-7, with 13 bases fitting TRBD2. The CDR3 length is 14 residues. The trim removed 7 bases at V and 4 bases at J, leaving 4 bases unmatched. The germline V gene encodes CDR1 MDHEN and CDR2 SYDVKM. The CDR3 coding sequence is TGTGCCAGCAAGGGACTAGCGGGATATTACGAGCAGTACTTC. Translating gives CASKGLAGYYEQYF.

The V gene is TRBV11-3, the J gene TRBJ2-6; 10 bases are a match to TRBD1. CDR1 is SGHNT and CDR2 is YENEEA in the germline V gene. Losses at the gene ends were 5 bases for V and 0 bases for J; bases not matched to a gene: 4. CDR3 length equals 17 residues. This chain's CDR3 is CASSPRQGASGANVLTF. CDR3 sequence (DNA): TGTGCCAGCAGCCCCCGACAGGGGGCCTCTGGGGCCAACGTCCTGACTTTC. The whole variable domain, filled in from reference TRBV11-3 and TRBJ2-6, reads EAGVVQSPRYKIIEKKQPVAFWCNPISGHNTLYWYLQNLGQGPELLIRYENEEAVDDSQLPKDRFSAERLKGVDSTLKIQPAELGDSAVYLCASSPRQGASGANVLTFGAGSRLTVL.

The chain combines TRBV7-8 with TRBJ2-1, with D perhaps being TRBD1 or TRBD2 (7 bases each). V lost 4 bases and J lost 7, with 11 bases in between. The CDR3 runs 13 residues. Germline V gene lookup returns CDR1 SGHVS and CDR2 FQNEAQ. The CDR3 sequence: CASSSQGGNEQFF. The CDR3 bases are TGTGCCAGCAGCTCTCAGGGGGGGAATGAGCAGTTCTTC.